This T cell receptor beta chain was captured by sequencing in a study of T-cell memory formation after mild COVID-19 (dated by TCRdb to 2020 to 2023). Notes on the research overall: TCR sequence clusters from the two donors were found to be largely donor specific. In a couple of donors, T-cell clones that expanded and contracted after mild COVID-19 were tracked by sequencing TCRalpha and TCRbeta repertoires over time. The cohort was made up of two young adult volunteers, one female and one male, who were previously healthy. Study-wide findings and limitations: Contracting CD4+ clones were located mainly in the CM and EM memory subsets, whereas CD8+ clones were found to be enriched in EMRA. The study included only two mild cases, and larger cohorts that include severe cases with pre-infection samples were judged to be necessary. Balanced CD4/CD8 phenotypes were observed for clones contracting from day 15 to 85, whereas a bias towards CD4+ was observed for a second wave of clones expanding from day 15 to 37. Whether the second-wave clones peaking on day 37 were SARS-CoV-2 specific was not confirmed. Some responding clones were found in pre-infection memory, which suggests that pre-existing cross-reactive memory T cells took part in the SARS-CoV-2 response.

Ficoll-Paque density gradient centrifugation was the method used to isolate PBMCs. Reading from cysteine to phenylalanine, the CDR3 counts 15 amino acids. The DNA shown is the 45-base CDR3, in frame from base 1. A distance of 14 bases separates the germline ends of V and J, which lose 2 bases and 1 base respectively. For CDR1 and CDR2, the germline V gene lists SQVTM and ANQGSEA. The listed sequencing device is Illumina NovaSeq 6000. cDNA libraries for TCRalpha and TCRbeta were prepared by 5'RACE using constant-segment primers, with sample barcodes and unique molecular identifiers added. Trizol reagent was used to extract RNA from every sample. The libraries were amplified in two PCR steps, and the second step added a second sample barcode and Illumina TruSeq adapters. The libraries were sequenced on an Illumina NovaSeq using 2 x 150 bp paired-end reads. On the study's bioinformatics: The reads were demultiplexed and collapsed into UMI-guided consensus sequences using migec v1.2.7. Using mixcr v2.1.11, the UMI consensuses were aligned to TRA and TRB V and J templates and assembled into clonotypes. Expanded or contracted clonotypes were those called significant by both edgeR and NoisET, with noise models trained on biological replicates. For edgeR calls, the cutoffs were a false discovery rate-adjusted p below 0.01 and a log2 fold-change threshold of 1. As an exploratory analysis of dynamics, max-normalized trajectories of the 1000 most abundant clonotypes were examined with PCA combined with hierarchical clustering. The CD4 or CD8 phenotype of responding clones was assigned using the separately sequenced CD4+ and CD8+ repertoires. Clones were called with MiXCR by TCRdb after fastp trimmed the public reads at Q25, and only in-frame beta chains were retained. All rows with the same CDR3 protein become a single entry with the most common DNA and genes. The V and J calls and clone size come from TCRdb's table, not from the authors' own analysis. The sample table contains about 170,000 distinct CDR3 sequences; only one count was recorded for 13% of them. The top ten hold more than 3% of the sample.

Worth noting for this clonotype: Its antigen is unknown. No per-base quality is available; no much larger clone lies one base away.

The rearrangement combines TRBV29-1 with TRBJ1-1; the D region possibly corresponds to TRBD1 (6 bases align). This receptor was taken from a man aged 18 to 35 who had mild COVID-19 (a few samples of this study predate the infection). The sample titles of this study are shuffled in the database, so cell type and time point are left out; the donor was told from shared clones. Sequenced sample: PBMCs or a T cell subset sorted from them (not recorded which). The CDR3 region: CSVELQGGGNTEAFF. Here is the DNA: TGCAGCGTTGAATTACAGGGAGGGGGGAACACTGAAGCTTTCTTT.